These 6 T cell receptor beta chains came from one sample sequenced in a study of regulatory T cells in long-lasting Graves disease. TCR beta libraries were built with iRepertoire HTBI primers and Arm-PCR of CDR3 regions. TCRdb re-derived calls from the multiplex PCR reads in MiXCR, one entry per CDR3 protein. Among 400,000 to 500,000 distinct CDR3 sequences listed, roughly 15% were seen once. Time point given: newly diagnosed GD, antithyroid drugs for less than 3 months. Extracted PBMC RNA gave rise to the TCR library. A further study also used this sample, focusing on T cells in Graves' hyperthyroidism and ophthalmopathy.

The sample consisted of peripheral blood mononuclear cells (PBMCs), taken at new diagnosis, from a patient treated with antithyroid drugs. Receptors were obtained from a woman aged 18 to 35 with Graves disease.

This clonotype was seen ten or more times. The chain is built from TRBV18 and TRBJ1-1; D remains ambiguous. V dropped 0 bases and J dropped 10 bases, with 12 bases sitting between them. CDR3 length: 13 amino acids. Germline assignment: CDR1 KGHSH and CDR2 LQKENI. CDR3 coding DNA: TGTGCCAGCTCACCACCGGAGGCTTTCGGAGCTTTCTTT. Its protein is CASSPPEAFGAFF.

The gene calls are TRBV4-1 and TRBJ2-7; the match to TRBD1 covers 9 bases. There are 16 residues in the CDR3. V trimming: 0 bases; J trimming: 1 base; junction bases outside the gene matches: 4. In germline, CDR1 is MGHRA, CDR2 YSYEKL. Here the CDR3 reads CASSQDPGQGSYEQYF. The CDR3 coding sequence is TGCGCCAGCAGCCAAGACCCGGGACAGGGATCCTACGAGCAGTACTTC.

Ten or more counts support this clonotype. The gene calls are TRBV12-3 or TRBV12-4 and TRBJ2-7; 7 bases are a match to TRBD2. This CDR3 spans 15 amino acids. V lost 2 bases and J lost 3; bases outside the gene matches: 7. The CDR3 DNA reads as TGTGCCAGCAGTTTATCTGGGAGGGCTTTCTACGAGCAGTACTTC. This encodes CASSLSGRAFYEQYF.

This clonotype occurred a few times. The CDR3 sequence: CASSRLPGTARSGANVLTF. The CDR3 DNA reads as TGTGCCAGTAGTCGACTTCCCGGGACAGCACGCTCTGGGGCCAACGTCCTGACTTTC. The V and J genes are TRBV19 and TRBJ2-6, with TRBD1 matching 7 bases. Germline values: CDR1 LNHDA, CDR2 SQIVND (reference sequence). This CDR3 comprises 19 residues. Trimming took 5 bases from V and 0 from J; bases not matched to a gene: 13.

This clonotype was detected only a few times. The chain combines TRBV18 with TRBJ2-1, with a weak D call TRBD1 (5 bases). Per the germline V gene, CDR1 is KGHSH and CDR2 is LQKENI. The CDR3 totals 15 residues. V was clipped by 3 bases and J by 1 base, with 10 bases between them. The chain's CDR3 is CASSPEAGSYNEQFF. CDR3 in DNA: TGTGCCAGCTCACCCGAGGCAGGGTCCTACAATGAGCAGTTCTTC.

This chain links TRBV7-8 with TRBJ2-3, with a tentative D call TRBD1 (5 bases). Germline loops: CDR1 SGHVS, CDR2 FQNEAQ. The CDR3 spans 15 residues. The germline V and J ends were trimmed by 7 bases and 10 bases, with 24 bases remaining between them. CDR3 nucleotide sequence: TGTGCCAGCACCCGGACAAACGAACGGGTAGGGTCGCAGTATTTT. Its protein is CASTRTNERVGSQYF.